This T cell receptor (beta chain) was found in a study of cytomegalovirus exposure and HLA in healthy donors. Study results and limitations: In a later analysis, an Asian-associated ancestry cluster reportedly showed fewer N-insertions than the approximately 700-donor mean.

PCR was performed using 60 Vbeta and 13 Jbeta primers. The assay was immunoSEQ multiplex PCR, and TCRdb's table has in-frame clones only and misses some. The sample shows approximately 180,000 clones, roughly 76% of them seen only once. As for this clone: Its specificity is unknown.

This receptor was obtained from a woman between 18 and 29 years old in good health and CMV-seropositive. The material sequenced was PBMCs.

CDR3 nucleotides: TGTGCCAGCAGCCCCCTCCCCCCCGGGACTAGCGGGGTAGGCTCCTACAATGAGCAGTTCTTC. The encoded protein is CASSPLPPGTSGVGSYNEQFF. The rearrangement links TRBV7-3 to TRBJ2-1; 13 nucleotides align to TRBD2. Germline V gene data show CDR1 as SGHTA and CDR2 as FQGTGA. This CDR3 comprises 21 residues. Trimming at V came to 5 bases and at J to 0 bases, leaving 16 bases not matched to a gene.